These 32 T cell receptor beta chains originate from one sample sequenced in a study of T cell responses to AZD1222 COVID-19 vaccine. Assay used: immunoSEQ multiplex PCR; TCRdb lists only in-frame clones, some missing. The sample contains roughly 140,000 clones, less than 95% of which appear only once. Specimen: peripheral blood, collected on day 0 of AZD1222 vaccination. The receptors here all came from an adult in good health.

The CDR3 region is CASSYGTGFLNVDYEQYF. The CDR3, as DNA: TGTGCCAGCAGCTATGGGACAGGGTTCCTGAATGTTGACTACGAGCAGTACTTC. This chain connects TRBV5-6 to TRBJ2-7; 9 bases align to TRBD1. The CDR3 contains 18 residues. The ends lost 3 bases at V and 3 bases at J; junction bases unmatched: 16. The germline V gene has CDR1 SGHDT and CDR2 YYEEEE. The entire variable domain, with the rest obtained from reference TRBV5-6 and TRBJ2-7, is as follows: DAGVTQSPTHLIKTRGQQVTLRCSPKSGHDTVSWYQQALGQGPQFIFQYYEEEERQRGNFPDRFSGHQFPNYSSELNVNALLLGDSALYLCASSYGTGFLNVDYEQYFGPGTRLTVT.

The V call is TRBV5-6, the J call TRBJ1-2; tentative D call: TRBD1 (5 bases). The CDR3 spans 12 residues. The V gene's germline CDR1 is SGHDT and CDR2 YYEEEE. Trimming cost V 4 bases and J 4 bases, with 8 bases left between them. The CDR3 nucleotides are TGTGCCAGCAGCAGGGACTTCTATGGCTACACCTTC. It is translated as CASSRDFYGYTF. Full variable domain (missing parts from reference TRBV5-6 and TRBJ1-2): DAGVTQSPTHLIKTRGQQVTLRCSPKSGHDTVSWYQQALGQGPQFIFQYYEEEERQRGNFPDRFSGHQFPNYSSELNVNALLLGDSALYLCASSRDFYGYTFGSGTRLTVV.

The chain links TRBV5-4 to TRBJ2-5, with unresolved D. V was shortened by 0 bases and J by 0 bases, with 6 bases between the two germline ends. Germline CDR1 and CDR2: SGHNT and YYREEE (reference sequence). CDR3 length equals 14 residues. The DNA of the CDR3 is TGTGCCAGCAGCTTGGGCTCTTACCAAGAGACCCAGTACTTC. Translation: CASSLGSYQETQYF.

CDR3 DNA sequence: TGTGCCAGCAGCCGCCGAGCGGGAGGATACACCGGGGAGCTGTTTTTT. Translation: CASSRRAGGYTGELFF. The chain carries TRBV28 and TRBJ2-2, with 9 bases matching TRBD2. Looked up from germline, CDR1 is MDHEN and CDR2 is SYDVKM. Unmatched junction bases numbered 8, after V lost 6 bases and J lost 3 bases. The CDR3 totals 16 residues.

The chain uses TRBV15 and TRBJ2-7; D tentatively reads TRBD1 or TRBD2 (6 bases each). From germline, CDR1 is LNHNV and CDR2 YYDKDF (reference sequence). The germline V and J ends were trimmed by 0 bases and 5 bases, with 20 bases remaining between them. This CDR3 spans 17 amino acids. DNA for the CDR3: TGTGCCACCAGCAGAGATGACGGGGGCTTTGAAGGGGACGAGCAGTACTTC. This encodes CATSRDDGGFEGDEQYF.

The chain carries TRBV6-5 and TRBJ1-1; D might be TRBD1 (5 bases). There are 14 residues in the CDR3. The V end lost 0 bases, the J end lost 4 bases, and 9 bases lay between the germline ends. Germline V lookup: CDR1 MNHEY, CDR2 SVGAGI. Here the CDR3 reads CASSYSGGGTEAFF. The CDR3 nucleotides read TGTGCCAGCAGTTACTCGGGGGGGGGCACTGAAGCTTTCTTT.

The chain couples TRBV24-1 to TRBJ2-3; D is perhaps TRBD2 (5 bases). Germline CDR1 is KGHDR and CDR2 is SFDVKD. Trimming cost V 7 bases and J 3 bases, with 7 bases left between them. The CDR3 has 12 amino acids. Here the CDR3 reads CATRSGTDTQYF. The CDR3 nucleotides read TGTGCCACCAGGAGCGGTACAGATACGCAGTATTTT.

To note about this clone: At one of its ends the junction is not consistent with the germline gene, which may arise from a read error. CDR3 amino acids: CASSPGTSGYNEQVF. The CDR3 DNA reads as TGTGCCAGCAGTCCTGGGACTAGCGGGTACAATGAGCAGGTCTTC. V and J are TRBV6-5 and TRBJ2-1; 12 nucleotides match TRBD2. Germline-derived CDR1 and CDR2 are MNHEY and SVGAGI. This CDR3 is built from 15 residues.

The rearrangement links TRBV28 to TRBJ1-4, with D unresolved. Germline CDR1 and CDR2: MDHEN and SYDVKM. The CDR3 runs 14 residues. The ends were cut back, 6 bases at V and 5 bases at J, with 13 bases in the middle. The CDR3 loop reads CASSHGGSNEKLFF. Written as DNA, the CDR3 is TGTGCCAGCAGCCACGGCGGTTCGAATGAAAAACTGTTTTTT.

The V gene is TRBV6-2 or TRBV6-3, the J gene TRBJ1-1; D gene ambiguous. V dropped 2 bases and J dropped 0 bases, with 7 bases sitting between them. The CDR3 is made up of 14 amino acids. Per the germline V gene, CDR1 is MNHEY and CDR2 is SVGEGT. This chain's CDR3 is CASSYGHLNTEAFF. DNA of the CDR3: TGTGCCAGCAGTTACGGGCACCTGAACACTGAAGCTTTCTTT.

DNA for the CDR3: TGTGCCAGCAGCCAAGGTTTGGGGGGCGTTCAGCCCCAGCATTTT. This codes for CASSQGLGGVQPQHF. V gene TRBV4-2 combines with J gene TRBJ1-5; perhaps TRBD1 as D (6 bases). CDR1 LGHNA and CDR2 YNFKEQ come from the germline V gene. The length of the CDR3 is 15 residues. Trimming pared 1 base from V and 6 bases from J, leaving 13 bases between.

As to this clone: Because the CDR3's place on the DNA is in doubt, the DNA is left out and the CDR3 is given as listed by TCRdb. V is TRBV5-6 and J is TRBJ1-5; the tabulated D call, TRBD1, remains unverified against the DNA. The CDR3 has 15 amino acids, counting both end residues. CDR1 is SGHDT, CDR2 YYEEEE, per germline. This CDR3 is CASRFVGLGAVIRHF.

CDR3 DNA sequence: TGTGCCAGCAGCTTATCAACGGGAGGGTGGCATGAGCAGTTCTTC. Protein sequence: CASSLSTGGWHEQFF. V and J are TRBV7-9 and TRBJ2-1; TRBD2 aligns across 8 bases. Germline V gives CDR1 SEHNR, CDR2 FQNEAQ (reference sequence). Losses at the gene ends were 2 bases for V and 8 bases for J; bases not matched to a gene: 8. The CDR3 loop spans 15 amino acids.

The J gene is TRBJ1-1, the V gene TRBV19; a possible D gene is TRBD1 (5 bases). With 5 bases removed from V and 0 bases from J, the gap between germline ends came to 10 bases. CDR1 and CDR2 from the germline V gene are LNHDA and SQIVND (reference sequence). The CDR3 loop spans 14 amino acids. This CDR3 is CASSPTEMNTEAFF. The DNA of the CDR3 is TGTGCCAGTAGTCCGACAGAGATGAACACTGAAGCTTTCTTT.

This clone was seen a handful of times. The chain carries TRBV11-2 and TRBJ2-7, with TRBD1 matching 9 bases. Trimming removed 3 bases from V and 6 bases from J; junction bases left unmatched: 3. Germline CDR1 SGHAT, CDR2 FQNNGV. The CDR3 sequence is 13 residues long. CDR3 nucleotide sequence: TGTGCCAGCAGCTTCTTGGGACAGGGCGAGCAGTACTTC. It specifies CASSFLGQGEQYF.

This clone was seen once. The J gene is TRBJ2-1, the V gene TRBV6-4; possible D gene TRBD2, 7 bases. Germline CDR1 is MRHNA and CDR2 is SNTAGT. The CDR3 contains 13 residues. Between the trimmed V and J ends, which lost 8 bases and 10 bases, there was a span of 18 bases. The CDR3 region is CASAPFGGTEQFF. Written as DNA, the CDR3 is TGTGCCAGCGCCCCTTTCGGGGGGACAGAGCAGTTCTTC.

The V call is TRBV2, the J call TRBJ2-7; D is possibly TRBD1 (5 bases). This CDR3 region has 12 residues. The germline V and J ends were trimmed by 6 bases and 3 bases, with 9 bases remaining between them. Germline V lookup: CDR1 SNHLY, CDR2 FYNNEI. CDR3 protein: CASREQGYEQYF. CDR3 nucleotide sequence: TGTGCCAGCAGGGAGCAGGGCTACGAGCAGTACTTC.

CDR3 DNA: TGTGCCAGCAGCTTGCCACGACAGCGCTTGAACACTGAAGCTTTCTTT. It translates to CASSLPRQRLNTEAFF. J is TRBJ1-1 and V is TRBV5-6, with D perhaps TRBD1 (5 bases). V lost 1 base, J lost 0 bases, and 13 bases lay in between. The germline V gene has CDR1 SGHDT and CDR2 YYEEEE. This CDR3 comprises 16 residues.

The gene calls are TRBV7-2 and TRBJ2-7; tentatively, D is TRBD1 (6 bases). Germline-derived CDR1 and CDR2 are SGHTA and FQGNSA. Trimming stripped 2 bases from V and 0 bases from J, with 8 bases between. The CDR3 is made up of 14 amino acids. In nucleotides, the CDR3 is TGTGCCAGCAGCTTAAACAGGGTCTCCTACGAGCAGTACTTC. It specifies CASSLNRVSYEQYF.

The CDR3 loop is CASSLYGTSSANEQFF. The CDR3 DNA sequence: TGTGCCAGCAGCTTGTACGGGACTAGCTCGGCGAATGAGCAGTTCTTC. J is TRBJ2-1 and V is TRBV5-6; TRBD2 agrees at 9 bases. There are 16 residues in the CDR3. CDR1 is SGHDT, CDR2 YYEEEE, per germline. Losses at the gene ends were 1 base for V and 7 bases for J; bases not matched to a gene: 9.

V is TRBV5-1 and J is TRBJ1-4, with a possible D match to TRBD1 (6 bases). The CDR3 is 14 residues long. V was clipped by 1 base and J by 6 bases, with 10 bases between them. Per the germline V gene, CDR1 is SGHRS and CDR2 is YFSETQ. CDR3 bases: TGCGCCAGCAGCTTGTTGGGGGGCTATGAAAAACTGTTTTTT. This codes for CASSLLGGYEKLFF.

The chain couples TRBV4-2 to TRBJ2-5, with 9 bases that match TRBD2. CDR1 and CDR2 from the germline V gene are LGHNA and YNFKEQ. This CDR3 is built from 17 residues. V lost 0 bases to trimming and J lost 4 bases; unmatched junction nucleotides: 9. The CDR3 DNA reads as TGTGCCAGCAGCCAAGATGAGTTAGCGGGAGCTGGAGAGACCCAGTACTTC. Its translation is CASSQDELAGAGETQYF.

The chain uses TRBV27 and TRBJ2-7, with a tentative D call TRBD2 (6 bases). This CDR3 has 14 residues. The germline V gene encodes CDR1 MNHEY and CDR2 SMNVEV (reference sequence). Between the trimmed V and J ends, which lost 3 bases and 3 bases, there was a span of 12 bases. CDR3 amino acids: CASSFVGRDYEQYF. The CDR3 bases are TGTGCCAGCAGTTTCGTCGGGCGGGACTACGAGCAGTACTTC.

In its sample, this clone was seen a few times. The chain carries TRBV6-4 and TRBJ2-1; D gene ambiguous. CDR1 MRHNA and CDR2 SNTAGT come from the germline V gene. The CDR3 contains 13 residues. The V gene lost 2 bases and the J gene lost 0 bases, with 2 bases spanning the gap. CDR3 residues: CASSDSSYNEQFF. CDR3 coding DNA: TGTGCCAGCAGTGACAGCTCCTACAATGAGCAGTTCTTC.

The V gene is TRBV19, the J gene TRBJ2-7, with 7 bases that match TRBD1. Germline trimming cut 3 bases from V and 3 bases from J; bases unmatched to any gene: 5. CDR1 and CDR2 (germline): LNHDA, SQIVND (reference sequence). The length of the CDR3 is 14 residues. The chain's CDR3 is CASSMRTGGYEQYF. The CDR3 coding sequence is TGTGCCAGTAGTATGAGGACAGGTGGCTACGAGCAGTACTTC.

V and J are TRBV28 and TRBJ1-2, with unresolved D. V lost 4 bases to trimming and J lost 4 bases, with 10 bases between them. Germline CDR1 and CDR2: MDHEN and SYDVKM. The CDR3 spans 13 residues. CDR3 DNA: TGTGCCAGCAGTTCGGGCAGTTCCTATGGCTACACCTTC. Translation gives CASSSGSSYGYTF.

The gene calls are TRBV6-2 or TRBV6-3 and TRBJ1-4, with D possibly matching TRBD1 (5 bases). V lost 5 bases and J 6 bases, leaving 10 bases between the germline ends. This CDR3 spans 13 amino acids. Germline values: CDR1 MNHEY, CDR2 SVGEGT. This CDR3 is CASSPAGHEKLFF. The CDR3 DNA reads TGTGCCAGCAGTCCCGCAGGGCATGAAAAACTGTTTTTT.

The CDR3 coding sequence is TGTGCCAGCAGCCCCGGACGGAAGAACACTGAAGCTTTCTTT. It translates to CASSPGRKNTEAFF. The V call is TRBV5-6, the J call TRBJ1-1; D is unresolved. Germline CDR1 reads SGHDT; CDR2 reads YYEEEE. CDR3 length equals 14 residues. Trimming removed 4 bases at V and 1 base at J, with 11 bases between.

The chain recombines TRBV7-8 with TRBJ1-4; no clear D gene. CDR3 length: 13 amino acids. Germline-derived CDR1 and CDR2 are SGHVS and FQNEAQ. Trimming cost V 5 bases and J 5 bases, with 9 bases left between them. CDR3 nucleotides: TGTGCCAGCAGCCAGAACAAAAATGAAAAACTGTTTTTT. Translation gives CASSQNKNEKLFF.

CDR3 loop: CASSSRTGPYEQYF. Here the CDR3 DNA reads TGTGCCAGCAGCTCCCGGACAGGGCCCTACGAGCAGTACTTC. This chain connects TRBV7-6 to TRBJ2-7; 8 nucleotides line up with TRBD1. Germline assignment: CDR1 SGHVS and CDR2 FNYEAQ. The junction had 4 bases not matched to a gene; V was cut back by 4 bases and J by 2 bases. The CDR3 is 14 amino acids.

CDR3 coding DNA: TGTGCCAGCAGAGGAGCTACACCAACCACCTCTTCACCCCTCCACTTT. This translates into CASRGATPTTSSPLHF. The chain employs TRBV27 and TRBJ1-6; the D is unclear. There are 16 residues in the CDR3. Per germline, CDR1 MNHEY and CDR2 SMNVEV (reference sequence). Trimming removed 6 bases from V and 9 bases from J, with 21 bases in between.

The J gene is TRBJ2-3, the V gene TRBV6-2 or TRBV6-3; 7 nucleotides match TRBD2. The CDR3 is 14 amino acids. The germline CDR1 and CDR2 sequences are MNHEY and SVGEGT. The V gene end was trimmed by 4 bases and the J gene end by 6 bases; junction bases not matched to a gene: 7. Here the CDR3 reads CASSLGLAADTQYF. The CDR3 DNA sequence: TGTGCCAGCAGTTTGGGGCTAGCGGCGGATACGCAGTATTTT.